The 32 T cell receptor beta chains reported below all come from one sample, sequenced in a study of blood T cell repertoires in COVID-19. The data were produced by immunoSEQ multiplex PCR, yet TCRdb's version contains in-frame clones alone and is incomplete. Among more than 200,000 clones listed, about 89% were seen once. The sequencing sample was made of PBMCs or T cells enriched from blood (not recorded which). Receptors originate from a woman aged 30 to 39 who had recovered from COVID-19.

The rearrangement links TRBV30 to TRBJ2-5; 8 bases agree with TRBD1. The germline gives CDR1 GTSNPN, CDR2 SVGIG (reference sequence). The J segment lost 0 bases and the V segment lost 0 bases, leaving 3 bases of the junction unmatched. This CDR3 is built from 15 residues. CDR3 nucleotide sequence: TGTGCCTGGAGTGTACCCAGGGGGCACCAAGAGACCCAGTACTTC. It yields the protein CAWSVPRGHQETQYF. The variable domain in full, completed from reference TRBV30 and TRBJ2-5, reads SQTIHQWPATLVQPVGSPLSLECTVEGTSNPNLYWYRQAAGRGLQLLFYSVGIGQISSEVPQNLSASRPQDRQFILSSKKLLLSDSGFYLCAWSVPRGHQETQYFGPGTRLLVL.

The chain links TRBV3-1 (or the pseudogene TRBV3-2) to TRBJ2-7; 8 bases align to TRBD1. Germline CDR1 reads LGHDT; CDR2 reads YNNKEL (reference sequence). This CDR3 is 14 amino acids long. Trimming removed 4 bases from V and 1 base from J; junction bases left unmatched: 3. DNA of the CDR3: TGTGCCAGCAGCCCTTGGACAGGGTCCTACGAGCAGTACTTC. Encoded protein: CASSPWTGSYEQYF.

CDR3 nucleotides: TGTGCCAGTAGGGACAGGGGGGCCTATGGCTACACCTTC. Its translation is CASRDRGAYGYTF. The chain recombines TRBV19 with TRBJ1-2; 10 bases are a match to TRBD1. Germline V gene lookup returns CDR1 LNHDA and CDR2 SQIVND (reference sequence). V trimming: 6 bases; J trimming: 4 bases; junction bases outside the gene matches: 2. The CDR3 loop spans 13 amino acids.

V gene TRBV4-3 combines with J gene TRBJ2-1; possible D gene TRBD2, 5 bases. Trimming left V 4 bases short and J 15 bases short, with 13 bases between. The germline V gene has CDR1 LGHNA and CDR2 YSLEER. CDR3 length equals 11 residues. CDR3 DNA: TGCGCCAGCAGCCCTCGAGCGGATCGGTTCTTC. Its protein product is CASSPRADRFF.

The chain carries TRBV3-1 (or the pseudogene TRBV3-2) and TRBJ2-4; D might be TRBD1 (6 bases). From germline, CDR1 is LGHDT and CDR2 YNNKEL (reference sequence). The germline V and J ends were trimmed by 4 bases and 8 bases, with 21 bases remaining between them. This CDR3 is 16 amino acids long. The CDR3 region is CASSPTGITRAHIQYF. DNA for the CDR3: TGTGCCAGCAGCCCAACAGGGATTACTAGAGCCCACATTCAGTACTTC.

This sequence joins TRBV29-1 and TRBJ2-6; TRBD1 matches 11 bases. The germline V gene encodes CDR1 SQVTM and CDR2 ANQGSEA. Unmatched junction bases numbered 5, after V lost 4 bases and J lost 3 bases. The CDR3 covers 16 residues. CDR3 region: CSVGRGTGGGANVLTF. The CDR3 nucleotides read TGCAGCGTTGGACGGGGGACAGGGGGTGGGGCCAACGTCCTGACTTTC.

For the CDR3, the DNA is TGTGCCATCGGGCTTGGACAGGGGCATCCCTACGAGCAGTACTTC. Translated, it gives CAIGLGQGHPYEQYF. The chain links TRBV10-3 to TRBJ2-7, with 9 bases matching TRBD1. The ends lost 8 bases at V and 2 bases at J; junction bases unmatched: 10. CDR3 length: 15 residues. CDR1 is ENHRY and CDR2 is SYGVKD in the germline V gene.

This chain links TRBV4-2 with TRBJ2-1, with 14 nucleotides matching TRBD2. CDR1 and CDR2 (germline): LGHNA, YNFKEQ. The CDR3 covers 16 residues. V dropped 4 bases and J dropped 8; count of bases not matched to a gene: 7. The CDR3: CASSPRLAGGGDEQFF. The CDR3 DNA is TGTGCCAGCAGCCCAAGACTAGCGGGAGGGGGGGATGAGCAGTTCTTC.

This clone has more than one count but fewer than ten. The genes are TRBV7-9 and TRBJ1-1, with 9 bases fitting TRBD1. The germline V gene has CDR1 SEHNR and CDR2 FQNEAQ (reference sequence). J gave up 7 bases and V 4 bases, and 7 bases lay outside the gene matches. The CDR3 length is 14 residues. The CDR3 spells CASSYWTGDGEAFF. The CDR3 nucleotides read TGTGCCAGCAGCTACTGGACAGGGGACGGTGAAGCTTTCTTT. The full variable domain, its missing parts supplied by reference TRBV7-9 and TRBJ1-1, is DTGVSQNPRHKITKRGQNVTFRCDPISEHNRLYWYRQTLGQGPEFLTYFQNEAQLEKSRLLSDRFSAERPKGSFSTLEIQRTEQGDSAMYLCASSYWTGDGEAFFGQGTRLTVV.

The V and J genes are TRBV2 and TRBJ1-5; D not resolved. CDR1 and CDR2 (germline): SNHLY, FYNNEI. The V gene lost 7 bases and the J gene lost 3 bases, with 13 bases spanning the gap. The CDR3 extends over 14 amino acids. The CDR3: CASTGGFNNQPQHF. In DNA, the CDR3 is TGTGCCAGCACCGGAGGGTTCAACAATCAGCCCCAGCATTTT.

This clone has only one observation. The chain couples TRBV24-1 to TRBJ2-5; 8 bases agree with TRBD1. The CDR3 length is 16 residues. Germline CDR1 is KGHDR and CDR2 is SFDVKD. The J segment lost 2 bases and the V segment lost 3 bases, leaving 7 bases of the junction unmatched. Here the CDR3 reads CATSDQDRAPQETQYF. DNA for the CDR3: TGTGCCACCAGTGATCAGGACAGGGCGCCTCAAGAGACCCAGTACTTC.

This clone was found a few times. The chain links TRBV6-6 to TRBJ1-3; the D gene is possibly TRBD1 (5 bases). CDR1 is MNHNY and CDR2 is SVGAGI in the germline V gene (reference sequence). CDR3 length: 16 amino acids. With 1 base removed from V and 3 bases from J, the gap between germline ends came to 13 bases. The CDR3 DNA reads TGTGCCAGCAGTTACTTTCCAGGGCCGGGTGGAAACACCATATATTTT. Protein product: CASSYFPGPGGNTIYF.

The J gene is TRBJ1-2, the V gene TRBV19, with 10 bases fitting TRBD1. The CDR3 runs 15 residues. Unmatched junction bases numbered 10, after V lost 7 bases and J lost 5 bases. The germline CDR1 and CDR2 sequences are LNHDA and SQIVND (reference sequence). CDR3 protein: CASTLRDRGIYGYTF. The CDR3 DNA follows: TGTGCCAGTACCCTCCGGGACAGGGGCATATATGGCTACACCTTC.

CDR3 in DNA: TGTGCCAGTAAACAGGGGAGCACTGAAGCTTTCTTT. Residues: CASKQGSTEAFF. V and J are TRBV19 and TRBJ1-1, with 7 positions matching TRBD1. V lost 7 bases and J lost 4; bases outside the gene matches: 3. The CDR3 loop spans 12 amino acids. Germline V CDR1 and CDR2: LNHDA, SQIVND (reference sequence).

CDR3 sequence (DNA): TGTGCCAGTATTCGGACAGGGCGGGTCGAAGCTTTCTTT. This encodes CASIRTGRVEAFF. The J gene is TRBJ1-1, the V gene TRBV19; 8 bases line up with TRBD1. V was clipped by 7 bases and J by 8 bases; unmatched bases: 9. This CDR3 spans 13 amino acids. The germline CDR1 and CDR2 sequences are LNHDA and SQIVND (reference sequence).

The V call is TRBV9, the J call TRBJ1-6; D remains unclear. The CDR3 contains 16 residues. The ends were cut back, 0 bases at V and 0 bases at J, with 7 bases in the middle. Germline CDR1 SGDLS, CDR2 YYNGEE. CDR3 DNA sequence: TGTGCCAGCAGCGTAGCGGGGAGCTCCTATAATTCACCCCTCCACTTT. This codes for CASSVAGSSYNSPLHF.

V gene TRBV18 combines with J gene TRBJ1-1, with 8 positions matching TRBD1. V dropped 7 bases and J dropped 0; count of bases not matched to a gene: 19. The CDR3 is made up of 19 amino acids. Germline CDR1 is KGHSH and CDR2 is LQKENI. CDR3 loop: CASFIGTGLRSIMNTEAFF. CDR3 coding DNA: TGTGCCAGCTTTATAGGGACAGGCCTACGCTCAATCATGAACACTGAAGCTTTCTTT.

The chain links TRBV27 to TRBJ1-1, with 7 bases lining up with TRBD1. The junction had 9 bases not matched to a gene; V was cut back by 7 bases and J by 1 base. Germline CDR1 reads MNHEY; CDR2 reads SMNVEV (reference sequence). The CDR3 length is 15 residues. The CDR3 loop is CASTPVTGWNTEAFF. As DNA, the CDR3 is TGTGCCAGCACTCCTGTGACAGGGTGGAACACTGAAGCTTTCTTT.

J is TRBJ2-5 and V is TRBV5-6, with a weak D call TRBD1 (6 bases). CDR3 length: 13 amino acids. Per germline, CDR1 SGHDT and CDR2 YYEEEE. V was pared by 0 bases and J by 4 bases, with 7 bases between. The CDR3 DNA is TGTGCCAGCAGCTTGGGGGGGCGAGAGACCCAGTACTTC. This encodes CASSLGGRETQYF.

The V gene is TRBV5-6, the J gene TRBJ2-2; D gene uncertain. With 4 bases removed from V and 6 bases from J, the gap between germline ends came to 16 bases. The CDR3 runs 15 residues. Germline CDR1 SGHDT, CDR2 YYEEEE. Written as DNA, the CDR3 is TGTGCCAGCAGCCGATGGCTACTTCTAGCCGGGGAGCTGTTTTTT. Translation gives CASSRWLLLAGELFF. The full variable domain, rest sourced from reference TRBV5-6 and TRBJ2-2, is DAGVTQSPTHLIKTRGQQVTLRCSPKSGHDTVSWYQQALGQGPQFIFQYYEEEERQRGNFPDRFSGHQFPNYSSELNVNALLLGDSALYLCASSRWLLLAGELFFGEGSRLTVL.

The chain recombines TRBV5-1 with TRBJ1-2; a weak D match, TRBD1 (5 bases). V lost 5 bases and J 0 bases, leaving 8 bases between the germline ends. The germline V gene encodes CDR1 SGHRS and CDR2 YFSETQ. The CDR3 covers 13 residues. The CDR3: CASRTVANYGYTF. Here the CDR3 DNA reads TGCGCCAGCAGGACAGTTGCTAACTATGGCTACACCTTC.

The chain has TRBV7-2 and TRBJ2-2, with TRBD2 as a possible D gene (6 bases). CDR3 length equals 16 residues. The germline V gene has CDR1 SGHTA and CDR2 FQGNSA. Trimming stripped 1 base from V and 4 bases from J, with 13 bases between. The CDR3: CASSLVYGGGTGELFF. The CDR3 DNA reads TGTGCCAGCAGCTTAGTGTATGGGGGAGGCACCGGGGAGCTGTTTTTT.

The chain is built from TRBV7-9 and TRBJ1-5; no definite D call. Looked up from germline, CDR1 is SEHNR and CDR2 is FQNEAQ (reference sequence). The CDR3 sequence is 17 residues long. Trimming took off 4 bases at V and 4 bases at J, with 20 bases between the two ends. The DNA of the CDR3 is TGTGCCAGCAGCTATTGGGCCGGAACGGATGGTAATCAGCCCCAGCATTTT. As protein: CASSYWAGTDGNQPQHF.

The chain has TRBV5-4 and TRBJ1-5, with D possibly being TRBD1 (5 bases). Germline-derived CDR1 and CDR2 are SGHNT and YYREEE (reference sequence). Trimming removed 4 bases from V and 0 bases from J, with 14 bases in between. The CDR3 is made up of 16 amino acids. The CDR3 coding sequence is TGTGCCAGCAGCAACATGGGGGAGGGTAGCAATCAGCCCCAGCATTTT. Amino acid sequence: CASSNMGEGSNQPQHF.

The V and J genes are TRBV7-6 and TRBJ1-3, with unresolved D. Germline CDR1 SGHVS, CDR2 FNYEAQ. Deletions cut 2 bases from V and 4 bases from J, with 18 bases between. This CDR3 has 17 amino acids. The DNA for the CDR3 is TGTGCCAGCAGCTTATCCCAGGTTCCCTTTGGAGGAAACACCATATATTTT. This sequence encodes CASSLSQVPFGGNTIYF. The full variable domain, with the rest looked up from reference TRBV7-6 and TRBJ1-3, is GAGVSQSPRYKVTKRGQDVALRCDPISGHVSLYWYRQALGQGPEFLTYFNYEAQQDKSGLPNDRFSAERPEGSISTLTIQRTEQRDSAMYRCASSLSQVPFGGNTIYFGEGSWLTVV.

The rearrangement uses TRBV4-2 and TRBJ2-1; 9 positions agree with TRBD2. The CDR3 has 16 residues. Looked up from germline, CDR1 is LGHNA and CDR2 is YNFKEQ. V trimming: 4 bases; J trimming: 6 bases; junction bases outside the gene matches: 10. The CDR3 coding sequence is TGTGCCAGCAGCCCCAATAGCGGGGGAGACCTCAATGAGCAGTTCTTC. Protein: CASSPNSGGDLNEQFF.

The CDR3 coding sequence is TGTGCCAGCAGCTTGTCCACAGGGGTTGGCTACACCTTC. Translating it yields CASSLSTGVGYTF. This sequence joins TRBV5-6 and TRBJ1-2, with 7 nucleotides matching TRBD1. V trimming: 1 base; J trimming: 7 bases; junction bases outside the gene matches: 4. Germline CDR1 SGHDT, CDR2 YYEEEE. The CDR3 sequence is 13 residues long.

The CDR3 DNA sequence: TGTGCCAGCAGTGCGCTTGGTGGTGAGCAGTTCTTC. This encodes CASSALGGEQFF. V is TRBV5-5 and J is TRBJ2-1; D is unresolved. Germline V gene data show CDR1 as SGHKS and CDR2 as YYEKEE (reference sequence). CDR3 length equals 12 residues. Trimming stripped 5 bases from V and 9 bases from J, with 12 bases between.

The chain links TRBV2 to TRBJ2-5; 14 nucleotides match TRBD2. This CDR3 is built from 16 residues. Trimming cost V 6 bases and J 5 bases; bases outside gene matches: 8. Germline assignment: CDR1 SNHLY and CDR2 FYNNEI. The CDR3 coding sequence is TGTGCCAGCAGGGACATGGGACTAGCGGGAGAGGAGACCCAGTACTTC. Its protein product is CASRDMGLAGEETQYF.

Concerning this clone itself: Germline is not matched at one junction end, which may reflect a read error. The chain has TRBV5-1 and TRBJ2-1, with 7 bases identical to TRBD1. CDR1 and CDR2 (germline): SGHRS, YFSETQ. CDR3 length: 16 amino acids. CDR3 DNA sequence: TGCGCCAGCAGCTACTCCTCTGGACAGGCCTTTAATGGGCAGTTCTTC. It yields the protein CASSYSSGQAFNGQFF.

This chain uses TRBV28 with TRBJ2-7; TRBD1 matches 9 bases. There are 15 residues in the CDR3. Per germline, CDR1 MDHEN and CDR2 SYDVKM. Trimming at V came to 1 base and at J to 3 bases, leaving 4 bases not matched to a gene. This CDR3 reads CASSLFRTGVYEQYF. The CDR3 nucleotides read TGTGCCAGCAGTTTATTCCGGACAGGGGTCTACGAGCAGTACTTC.

There are a few counts of this clone. Other nucleotide sequences from this sample produce the same CDR3. The rearrangement joins TRBV2 to TRBJ1-1; weak D call: TRBD1 (5 bases). V lost 6 bases, J lost 1 base, and 9 bases lay in between. The germline CDR1 and CDR2 sequences are SNHLY and FYNNEI. This CDR3 spans 13 amino acids. The chain's CDR3 is CASRADRNTEAFF. The CDR3 bases are TGTGCCAGCAGGGCTGACAGGAACACTGAAGCTTTCTTT.